Following are 21 T cell receptor beta chains from one sample sequenced in a study of technical replicates of blood from a handful of donors. Data came from immunoSEQ multiplex PCR; TCRdb stores just in-frame clones and leaves some out. Of about 67,000 clones in the sample, roughly 98% were seen once. The sequencing sample was made of T cells isolated from PBMCs. The receptors stem from a human donor in good health.

The chain combines TRBV4-1 with TRBJ2-7; TRBD1 agrees at 7 bases. J lost 2 bases, V lost 4 bases, and 5 bases had no gene match. Germline V lookup: CDR1 MGHRA, CDR2 YSYEKL. This CDR3 region has 14 residues. CDR3 sequence reads: CASSPGQETYEQYF. As DNA, the CDR3 is TGCGCCAGCAGCCCAGGACAGGAAACCTACGAGCAGTACTTC.

This clone showed up just once. The chain recombines TRBV4-1 with TRBJ1-1; no clear D. This CDR3 comprises 14 residues. The germline V gene has CDR1 MGHRA and CDR2 YSYEKL. V lost 4 bases to trimming and J lost 0 bases, with 9 bases between them. CDR3 amino acids: CASSPYPMNTEAFF. CDR3 DNA sequence: TGCGCCAGCAGCCCGTACCCTATGAACACTGAAGCTTTCTTT.

The rearrangement joins TRBV6-5 to TRBJ1-5, with D unresolved. Germline V gene sequence: CDR1 MNHEY, CDR2 SVGAGI. The CDR3 runs to 14 residues. V was shortened by 3 bases and J by 4 bases, with 10 bases between the two germline ends. The DNA of the CDR3 is TGTGCCAGCAGTTATGTGAGCGAAAATCAGCCCCAGCATTTT. Translating gives CASSYVSENQPQHF.

J is TRBJ1-5 and V is TRBV6-5; tentatively, D is TRBD1 (5 bases). V lost 6 bases and J 0 bases, leaving 9 bases between the germline ends. The CDR3 is 14 amino acids. Germline CDR1 and CDR2: MNHEY and SVGAGI. The CDR3 nucleotides are TGTGCCAGCAGAACAGGCAATAGCAATCAGCCCCAGCATTTT. It encodes CASRTGNSNQPQHF.

The CDR3, as DNA: TGTGCCAGCAGTTCATTTCAGGGGTCCGGGGAGCTGTTTTTT. This sequence encodes CASSSFQGSGELFF. The chain couples TRBV27 to TRBJ2-2, with D possibly matching TRBD1 (6 bases). This CDR3 contains 14 residues. Trimming removed 4 bases from V and 6 bases from J, with 12 bases in between. Germline V gives CDR1 MNHEY, CDR2 SMNVEV (reference sequence).

A single count supports this clone. The chain carries TRBV28 and TRBJ1-5; D gene unclear. CDR3 size: 15 residues. V shed 5 bases and J shed 5 bases, with 16 bases lying between them. In germline, CDR1 is MDHEN, CDR2 SYDVKM. The CDR3 sequence: CASSEIGGFDQPQHF. The CDR3 region has the DNA TGTGCCAGCAGTGAAATTGGAGGGTTCGATCAGCCCCAGCATTTT.

This chain uses TRBV28 with TRBJ2-1; the match to TRBD2 covers 10 bases. Germline V gives CDR1 MDHEN, CDR2 SYDVKM. The CDR3 length is 16 residues. With 6 bases clipped from V and 0 bases from J, the junction kept 5 bases outside the gene matches. The CDR3 here is CASSKSGRGSYNEQFF. CDR3 coding DNA: TGTGCCAGCAGCAAAAGCGGGAGGGGCTCCTACAATGAGCAGTTCTTC.

In this sample, this clone turned up once. This chain connects TRBV9 to TRBJ1-3; possibly TRBD1 for D (6 bases). V dropped 0 bases and J dropped 4 bases, with 11 bases sitting between them. Per the germline V gene, CDR1 is SGDLS and CDR2 is YYNGEE. There are 15 residues in the CDR3. CDR3 DNA: TGTGCCAGCAGCGTAGAGGGGGTAGGGGGAAACACCATATATTTT. Its protein product is CASSVEGVGGNTIYF. Full variable domain (rest looked up from reference TRBV9 and TRBJ1-3): DSGVTQTPKHLITATGQRVTLRCSPRSGDLSVYWYQQSLDQGLQFLIQYYNGEERAKGNILERFSAQQFPDLHSELNLSSLELGDSALYFCASSVEGVGGNTIYFGEGSWLTVV.

The chain joins TRBV7-9 to TRBJ1-2, with 7 positions matching TRBD1. J was trimmed by 4 bases and V by 5 bases; bases with no gene match: 13. This CDR3 contains 16 residues. Germline assignment: CDR1 SEHNR and CDR2 FQNEAQ (reference sequence). CDR3 bases: TGTGCCAGCAGCAGCAGAAAGGGGGACAGAGTCTATGGCTACACCTTC. Translated: CASSSRKGDRVYGYTF.

This chain links TRBV5-1 with TRBJ1-1; D is unresolved. The CDR3 runs 12 residues. Per the germline V gene, CDR1 is SGHRS and CDR2 is YFSETQ. V gave up 4 bases and J gave up 11 bases, with 15 bases separating them. The CDR3 DNA reads TGCGCCAGCAGCCCTGTTGGGGAGCGCGCTTTCTTT. It is translated as CASSPVGERAFF.

The chain combines TRBV18 with TRBJ1-4; a weak D match, TRBD1 (5 bases). CDR1 KGHSH and CDR2 LQKENI come from the germline V gene. The CDR3 is 15 amino acids. Between the trimmed V and J ends, which lost 6 bases and 8 bases, there was a span of 19 bases. CDR3 amino acids: CASSPNVGGGEKLFF. CDR3 in DNA: TGTGCCAGCTCCCCCAACGTTGGTGGGGGGGAAAAACTGTTTTTT.

This clone was seen just once. V and J are TRBV6-5 and TRBJ2-2; D call uncertain. V was trimmed by 4 bases and J by 3 bases, leaving 3 bases between them. CDR3 length: 12 residues. Germline-derived CDR1 and CDR2 are MNHEY and SVGAGI. CDR3: CASSSDTGELFF. CDR3 sequence (DNA): TGTGCCAGCAGTTCCGACACCGGGGAGCTGTTTTTT.

The chain recombines TRBV4-1 with TRBJ1-1, with 9 bases lining up with TRBD1. Unmatched junction bases numbered 13, after V lost 2 bases and J lost 12 bases. Germline values: CDR1 MGHRA, CDR2 YSYEKL. The CDR3 length is 15 residues. The CDR3 bases are TGCGCCAGCAGCCAACCCGGGACAGGGAAGGTTGCATCTTTCTTT. Its translation: CASSQPGTGKVASFF.

The chain joins TRBV7-9 to TRBJ2-7; TRBD2 agrees at 8 bases. The CDR3 is made up of 16 amino acids. Germline values: CDR1 SEHNR, CDR2 FQNEAQ (reference sequence). Unmatched junction bases numbered 8, after V lost 4 bases and J lost 0 bases. The CDR3 loop reads CASSSRTSTISYEQYF. The CDR3 coding sequence is TGTGCCAGCAGCTCGAGGACTAGCACGATCTCCTACGAGCAGTACTTC.

The chain employs TRBV12-5 and TRBJ2-1; 8 bases fit TRBD2. J was trimmed by 1 base and V by 3 bases; bases with no gene match: 17. The CDR3 runs 20 residues. In germline, CDR1 is LGHNT, CDR2 FRNRAP. Here the CDR3 reads CASGLRFWGSGGPSYNEQFF. Here the CDR3 DNA reads TGTGCTAGTGGTTTACGCTTTTGGGGTTCGGGGGGGCCGTCCTACAATGAGCAGTTCTTC.

This clone was seen a single time. The chain joins TRBV27 to TRBJ1-5, with 12 bases identical to TRBD1. Trimming cost V 3 bases and J 5 bases; bases outside gene matches: 5. The CDR3 length is 16 residues. The germline V gene encodes CDR1 MNHEY and CDR2 SMNVEV (reference sequence). Written as DNA, the CDR3 is TGTGCCAGCAGTTTCACCGGGACAGGGGGCCATCAGCCCCAGCATTTT. This codes for CASSFTGTGGHQPQHF.

The chain carries TRBV11-2 and TRBJ1-2; 8 nucleotides align to TRBD1. There are 14 residues in the CDR3. After removal of 5 bases from V and 4 bases from J, the junction contained 6 bases not matched to a gene. CDR1 and CDR2 from the germline V gene are SGHAT and FQNNGV. For the CDR3, the DNA is TGTGCCAGCAGCCCTCGGACAGGGACCTATGGCTACACCTTC. This codes for CASSPRTGTYGYTF.

The chain uses TRBV6-4 and TRBJ2-1; D ambiguous. The CDR3 loop spans 15 amino acids. Trimming took 8 bases from V and 9 from J, leaving 23 bases between them. Germline CDR1 is MRHNA and CDR2 is SNTAGT. The CDR3 here is CASSDSPALVAEQFF. For the CDR3, the DNA is TGTGCCAGCTCCGACTCGCCGGCTCTAGTAGCTGAGCAGTTCTTC.

V usage is TRBV5-6 and J usage is TRBJ2-3; TRBD1 is a possible D gene (7 bases). This CDR3 has 15 amino acids. V lost 5 bases to trimming and J lost 7 bases, with 20 bases between them. Germline V lookup: CDR1 SGHDT, CDR2 YYEEEE. This chain's CDR3 is CASREGQLSGYTQYF. CDR3 sequence (DNA): TGTGCCAGCAGGGAGGGACAGCTTAGTGGATATACGCAGTATTTT.

This chain joins TRBV27 and TRBJ2-5; 8 bases are shared with TRBD1. After removal of 6 bases from V and 2 bases from J, the junction contained 2 bases not matched to a gene. CDR1 and CDR2 from the germline V gene are MNHEY and SMNVEV (reference sequence). The CDR3 has 13 amino acids. CDR3 loop: CASRYRGQETQYF. The CDR3 DNA is TGTGCCAGCAGGTACAGGGGGCAAGAGACCCAGTACTTC.

The J gene is TRBJ2-5, the V gene TRBV6-5; perhaps TRBD1 as D (6 bases). Germline CDR1 reads MNHEY; CDR2 reads SVGAGI. Trimming left V 6 bases short and J 7 bases short, with 18 bases between. This CDR3 is 14 amino acids long. The DNA for the CDR3 is TGTGCCAGCAGGAGCAGGGGTGTCGGAGGGACCCAGTACTTC. This gives the protein CASRSRGVGGTQYF.